The TCR beta chain described here comes from a study of beta chain features in type 1 diabetes. About the study: Healthy donors, compared against patients, showed similar age, gender and cell yields.

Purity above 95% was achieved in all sorted populations. Findings and caveats of the study: Type 1 diabetes patients showed fewer insertions and more deletions at VDJ junctions. In comparison with healthy donors, patients had naive, central memory and Treg TCRB repertoires that appeared more similar. TCRB CDR3s were moderately but significantly shorter in Type 1 diabetes patients in all four CD4+ subsets.

The authors reverse transcribed all of the isolated RNA, so sequencing captured expressed TCRB transcripts. The data were produced by immunoSEQ multiplex PCR, yet TCRdb's version contains in-frame clones alone and is incomplete. Found here are a few hundred thousand clones, over 10% of them singletons; the top ten hold over 0.008%. CDR3 length equals 14 residues. CDR1 and CDR2 from the germline V gene are SGHTA and FQGNSA. V dropped 3 bases and J dropped 0 bases, with 9 bases sitting between them. Points on this clone: Its antigen remains unidentified.

What was sequenced was naive CD4+ T cells from blood. This sequence joins TRBV7-2 and TRBJ2-7; tentatively, D is TRBD1 (6 bases). The TCR sequence derives from a woman between 18 and 30 years old with type 1 diabetes. The CDR3 DNA reads as TGTGCCAGCAGCTTGACAGGATTCTCCTACGAGCAGTACTTC. Translating it yields CASSLTGFSYEQYF.